The 23 T cell receptor beta chains in this list originate from one sample, sequenced in a study of blood T cell repertoires in COVID-19. Produced via immunoSEQ multiplex PCR; TCRdb's table is partial and in-frame only. The repertoire holds more than 120,000 clones, with 84% as singletons. Sequencing used PBMCs or T cells enriched from blood (not recorded which). The receptors shown here come from a man aged 50 or older in a cohort exposed to, infected with or recovered from COVID-19 (not recorded which).

The chain employs TRBV28 and TRBJ1-2; 8 nucleotides line up with TRBD1. The CDR3 totals 12 residues. Losses at the gene ends were 10 bases for V and 7 bases for J; bases not matched to a gene: 8. Germline V lookup: CDR1 MDHEN, CDR2 SYDVKM. The CDR3, as DNA: TGTGCCACCGGGACAGGATCGAGTGGCTACACCTTC. It specifies CATGTGSSGYTF.

The chain has TRBV19 and TRBJ2-7; 12 bases agree with TRBD2. The CDR3 is 14 residues long. J lost 6 bases, V lost 7 bases, and 7 bases had no gene match. Germline CDR1 reads LNHDA; CDR2 reads SQIVND (reference sequence). The CDR3 loop reads CASTPTSGSSEQYF. CDR3 bases: TGTGCCAGTACCCCGACTAGCGGGAGTTCCGAGCAGTACTTC. The full variable domain, with the rest looked up from reference TRBV19 and TRBJ2-7, is DGGITQSPKYLFRKEGQNVTLSCEQNLNHDAMYWYRQDPGQGLRLIYYSQIVNDFQKGDIAEGYSVSREKKESFPLTVTSAQKNPTAFYLCASTPTSGSSEQYFGPGTRLTVT.

The V call is TRBV18, the J call TRBJ1-2; 10 nucleotides align to TRBD1. V shed 3 bases and J 4 bases; nucleotides not matched to a gene: 5. Germline assignment: CDR1 KGHSH and CDR2 LQKENI. The CDR3 is made up of 15 amino acids. The CDR3 sequence is CASSPPGTGAYGYTF. Here the CDR3 DNA reads TGTGCCAGCTCACCTCCCGGGACAGGGGCCTATGGCTACACCTTC.

This clone was detected only a few times. The rearrangement links TRBV4-3 to TRBJ1-2, with D possibly matching TRBD1 (5 bases). V was pared by 1 base and J by 4 bases, with 13 bases between. The germline V gene has CDR1 LGHNA and CDR2 YSLEER. This CDR3 is 15 amino acids long. CDR3 loop: CASSQGVIGAYGYTF. The CDR3 DNA follows: TGCGCCAGCAGCCAAGGGGTAATAGGGGCCTATGGCTACACCTTC.

The V and J genes are TRBV28 and TRBJ2-1; the match to TRBD2 covers 10 bases. CDR3 length equals 14 residues. The V and J ends lost 7 bases and 8 bases, in that order; junction bases with no gene match: 8. Per the germline V gene, CDR1 is MDHEN and CDR2 is SYDVKM. The CDR3 loop reads CASKSPSGSYEQFF. For the CDR3, the DNA is TGTGCCAGCAAGAGTCCTAGCGGGAGCTATGAGCAGTTCTTC.

V gene TRBV23-1 combines with J gene TRBJ2-5; 12 bases fit TRBD2. TRBV23-1 is designated an ORF whose function remains uncertain. The CDR3 has 16 residues. V shed 5 bases, J shed 1 base, and the junction held 5 bases outside the gene matches. DNA for the CDR3: TGCGCCAGCAGTTCGACTAGCGGGGGCATCCAAGAGACCCAGTACTTC. Translation: CASSSTSGGIQETQYF.

The chain combines TRBV10-1 with TRBJ2-7; D possibly corresponds to TRBD2 (5 bases). CDR3 size: 15 residues. Trimming took off 6 bases at V and 4 bases at J, with 19 bases between the two ends. The germline gives CDR1 WNHNN, CDR2 SYGVQD (reference sequence). The CDR3 sequence is CASSHPGSQGYEQYF. The CDR3 DNA reads TGCGCCAGCAGCCACCCGGGATCCCAAGGGTACGAGCAGTACTTC.

The chain has TRBV15 and TRBJ2-5, with D perhaps matching TRBD1 (6 bases). Germline V gives CDR1 LNHNV, CDR2 YYDKDF (reference sequence). This CDR3 is built from 16 residues. The V end lost 0 bases, the J end lost 4 bases, and 15 bases lay between the germline ends. The CDR3 loop is CATSRDGGPRGETQYF. The CDR3 region has the DNA TGTGCCACCAGCAGAGATGGGGGACCCAGGGGAGAGACCCAGTACTTC.

The gene calls are TRBV5-1 and TRBJ2-2, with TRBD2 matching 9 bases. The V gene's germline CDR1 is SGHRS and CDR2 YFSETQ. Unmatched junction bases numbered 11, after V lost 4 bases and J lost 4 bases. CDR3 size: 17 residues. The CDR3 DNA sequence: TGCGCCAGCAGCCGCGTCGGTGCGGGAGGGCCCACCGGGGAGCTGTTTTTT. Amino acids: CASSRVGAGGPTGELFF.

The chain carries TRBV4-3 and TRBJ2-7; TRBD1 might be the D (5 bases). Germline V gives CDR1 LGHNA, CDR2 YSLEER. Between the trimmed V and J ends, which lost 4 bases and 2 bases, there was a span of 9 bases. The length of the CDR3 is 13 residues. The CDR3 bases are TGCGCCAGCAGCCCCGGACACCCCTACGAGCAGTACTTC. As protein: CASSPGHPYEQYF.

The J gene is TRBJ1-2, the V gene TRBV7-9, with D possibly being TRBD1 (5 bases). Germline V gives CDR1 SEHNR, CDR2 FQNEAQ (reference sequence). The CDR3 loop spans 15 amino acids. V dropped 5 bases and J dropped 4 bases, with 17 bases sitting between them. The CDR3, as DNA: TGTGCCAGCAGCCTAGGCGGGGACCGGGTCTATGGCTACACCTTC. Translating gives CASSLGGDRVYGYTF.

The chain joins TRBV19 to TRBJ1-6; 9 nucleotides match TRBD1. V was clipped by 6 bases and J by 9 bases; unmatched bases: 9. The germline V gene has CDR1 LNHDA and CDR2 SQIVND (reference sequence). The CDR3 totals 15 residues. This chain's CDR3 is CASSPPGTGFSPLHF. In DNA form, the CDR3 reads TGTGCCAGTAGCCCGCCCGGGACAGGGTTTTCACCCCTCCACTTT. The whole variable domain, remainder taken from reference TRBV19 and TRBJ1-6, is DGGITQSPKYLFRKEGQNVTLSCEQNLNHDAMYWYRQDPGQGLRLIYYSQIVNDFQKGDIAEGYSVSREKKESFPLTVTSAQKNPTAFYLCASSPPGTGFSPLHFGNGTRLTVT.

V and J are TRBV29-1 and TRBJ2-5; D call uncertain. CDR3 length: 12 residues. Germline CDR1 SQVTM, CDR2 ANQGSEA. V was shortened by 5 bases and J by 4 bases, with 11 bases between the two germline ends. This chain's CDR3 is CSVNLSAETQYF. CDR3 nucleotide sequence: TGCAGCGTTAACTTGAGCGCAGAGACCCAGTACTTC.

The rearrangement links TRBV10-1 to TRBJ1-2; no definite D call. With 2 bases removed from V and 6 bases from J, the gap between germline ends came to 10 bases. The germline CDR1 and CDR2 sequences are WNHNN and SYGVQD (reference sequence). This CDR3 contains 13 residues. CDR3 region: CASSEQRADGYTF. CDR3 sequence (DNA): TGCGCCAGCAGTGAGCAGAGGGCGGATGGCTACACCTTC.

CDR3 DNA sequence: TGTGCCAGCAGCCGGACTAGCGGGATCACAGATACGCAGTATTTT. Amino acid sequence: CASSRTSGITDTQYF. This rearrangement joins TRBV3-1 (or the pseudogene TRBV3-2) to TRBJ2-3, with TRBD2 identical over 12 bases. The V gene end was trimmed by 4 bases and the J gene end by 2 bases; junction bases not matched to a gene: 1. Germline lookup yields CDR1 LGHDT and CDR2 YNNKEL (reference sequence). This CDR3 has 15 residues.

The rearrangement joins TRBV29-1 to TRBJ1-1, with D unresolved. CDR3 length: 13 residues. Per germline, CDR1 SQVTM and CDR2 ANQGSEA. V was cut by 4 bases and J by 1 base, with 10 bases left in between. In DNA, the CDR3 is TGCAGCGTTGTCCTGGCAGGGAACACTGAAGCTTTCTTT. This encodes CSVVLAGNTEAFF.

CDR3 coding DNA: TGTGCCAGCAGTTTGCCCGAGGTGGACGAGCAGTACTTC. It is translated as CASSLPEVDEQYF. The chain combines TRBV12-3 or TRBV12-4 with TRBJ2-7, with D uncertain. V was cut by 3 bases and J by 5 bases, with 11 bases left in between. There are 13 residues in the CDR3.

The gene calls are TRBV24-1 and TRBJ1-4; D gene unclear. V lost 2 bases and J lost 0, with 6 bases in between. This CDR3 contains 15 residues. The germline CDR1 and CDR2 sequences are KGHDR and SFDVKD. CDR3 residues: CATSDSGATNEKLFF. The CDR3 nucleotides read TGTGCCACCAGTGATTCAGGTGCAACTAATGAAAAACTGTTTTTT.

This clone has only a few counts. This chain joins TRBV7-2 and TRBJ1-4, with D possibly matching TRBD1 (5 bases). The germline V gene has CDR1 SGHTA and CDR2 FQGNSA. The CDR3 is made up of 15 amino acids. V was shortened by 0 bases and J by 3 bases, with 8 bases between the two germline ends. The chain's CDR3 is CASSLARGANEKLFF. As DNA, the CDR3 is TGTGCCAGCAGCTTAGCGCGGGGGGCTAATGAAAAACTGTTTTTT.

This clone was picked up a small number of times. V usage is TRBV24-1 and J usage is TRBJ2-1, with D hard to call. V lost 11 bases, J lost 1 base, and 8 bases lay in between. The CDR3 is made up of 12 amino acids. The germline V gene encodes CDR1 KGHDR and CDR2 SFDVKD. This CDR3 is CASRDSYNEQFF. The CDR3 nucleotides are TGTGCCAGCCGAGATTCCTACAATGAGCAGTTCTTC.

CDR3 bases: TGTGCCAGCAGCTTGCGACTAGCGGGAGGGGGCACAGAGACCCAGTACTTC. It encodes CASSLRLAGGGTETQYF. This rearrangement joins TRBV5-4 to TRBJ2-5, with 14 positions matching TRBD2. The CDR3 loop spans 17 amino acids. J was trimmed by 4 bases and V by 1 base; bases with no gene match: 6. The germline CDR1 and CDR2 sequences are SGHNT and YYREEE (reference sequence).

The rearrangement links TRBV7-3 to TRBJ2-5; 7 positions match TRBD2. The length of the CDR3 is 13 residues. V shed 5 bases, J shed 5 bases, and the junction held 5 bases outside the gene matches. The germline V gene encodes CDR1 SGHTA and CDR2 FQGTGA. The CDR3: CASSRGGSETQYF. CDR3 coding DNA: TGTGCCAGCAGCCGCGGGGGATCGGAGACCCAGTACTTC.

The rearrangement uses TRBV12-3 or TRBV12-4 and TRBJ1-2; D gene unclear. CDR3 length: 13 amino acids. V was shortened by 3 bases and J by 4 bases, with 9 bases between the two germline ends. The CDR3 bases are TGTGCCAGCAGTTTGGGCCGGATCTATGGCTACACCTTC. Its translation: CASSLGRIYGYTF.